The sample holds a few counts of the clone carrying this T cell receptor beta chain. This sample stems from a study of shared T cell receptors in the human thymus. V lost 0 bases, J lost 4 bases, and 11 bases stayed unmatched. The CDR3 totals 19 residues. Germline CDR1 reads SGHDN; CDR2 reads FVKESK. Only in-frame clones appear in the TCRdb table, and some are missing; sequencing was by immunoSEQ multiplex PCR. The data hold almost 550,000 clones, with about 80% observed a single time. These data were likewise used in another study, on human thymus T cells.

The clonotype comes from a boy younger than two with a congenital heart defect. Sequenced: thymocytes. V and J are TRBV14 and TRBJ2-2; 10 bases map to TRBD2. CDR3 sequence (DNA): TGTGCCAGCAGCCAAGAAACTAGCGGGAAATCCTGGGGCACCGGGGAGCTGTTTTTT. Amino acid sequence: CASSQETSGKSWGTGELFF. Supplemented by reference TRBV14 and TRBJ2-2, the full variable domain reads EAGVTQFPSHSVIEKGQTVTLRCDPISGHDNLYWYRRVMGKEIKFLLHFVKESKQDESGMPNNRFLAERTGGTYSTLKVQPAELEDSGVYFCASSQETSGKSWGTGELFFGEGSRLTVL.